This TCR beta chain emerged from a study of blood T cells in healthy people across ages. There are 16 residues in the CDR3. Germline lookup yields CDR1 SQVTM and CDR2 ANQGSEA. Losses at the gene ends were 2 bases for V and 3 bases for J; bases not matched to a gene: 9. A second PCR, run for roughly 6 to 11 cycles, used a sample-barcoded 5' primer plus a J-beta primer mix. TCRdb re-called the 5' RACE reads through MiXCR, storing one row per CDR3 protein. The sample lists 1,300,000 or so distinct CDR3 sequences; 45% to 70% were seen once. J is TRBJ2-2 and V is TRBV29-1; 7 bases match TRBD2. This TCR came from a man aged 18 to 35 in good health. Material for sequencing was blood. In DNA form, the CDR3 reads TGCAGCGTTGAACGATTGGCTAGCGGAGACACCGGGGAGCTGTTTTTT. It is translated as CSVERLASGDTGELFF.